This T cell receptor (beta chain) emerged from a study of T cell responses to AZD1222 COVID-19 vaccine. TCRdb's table, derived via immunoSEQ multiplex PCR, lists solely in-frame clones and lacks some. The sample yields 90,000 to 120,000 clones, 70% to 90% seen once. Germline V lookup: CDR1 SGHNT, CDR2 YYREEE (reference sequence). This CDR3 has 13 amino acids. V gave up 2 bases and J gave up 5 bases, with 8 bases separating them. This receptor was taken from an adult who received the AZD1222 COVID-19 vaccine. This specimen was peripheral blood, taken 28 days after the second AZD1222 dose. The V gene is TRBV5-4, the J gene TRBJ2-1, with D hard to call. The CDR3 DNA follows: TGTGCCAGCAGCTTCGACTGGAACAATGAGCAGTTCTTC. It is translated as CASSFDWNNEQFF.